Listed below are T cell receptor beta chains from one sample, sequenced in a study of T cell repertoires in cytomegalovirus infection. Their specific antigens are unknown. From the reads, TCRdb called clonotypes with MiXCR, one entry per CDR3 protein. The sample includes about 470,000 distinct CDR3 sequences, about 44% seen only once; the top ten take around 45%. The material was cultured PBMCs, obtained from culture after CMV antigen stimulation. Source of these receptors: a human donor in good health (CMV status not recorded). Some clones in this sample may be carry-over from other donors' samples. Each CDR3 is given with its conserved first and last residue. Fields, in order: J gene, D gene, clone size, V gene, CDR3 protein, CDR3 DNA. D genes are given only for firm matches. Clone size appears in some rows only: once, few, many, or a class for an expanded clone.

>TRBJ2-6|.|few|TRBV6-6
CASSTDGRSGANVLTF
TGTGCCAGCAGTACGGACGGCCGCTCTGGGGCCAACGTCCTGACTTTC
>TRBJ2-3|.|.|TRBV27
CASSLFRVSDTQYF
TGTGCCAGCAGTTTATTTAGGGTATCAGATACGCAGTATTTT
>TRBJ2-5|.|many|TRBV7-2
CASSLYGGWKETQYF
TGTGCCAGCAGCTTATATGGAGGGTGGAAAGAGACCCAGTACTTC
>TRBJ2-5|.|.|TRBV5-6
CASRSRHLETQYF
TGTGCCAGCAGATCCCGACACTTGGAGACCCAGTACTTC
>TRBJ2-7|TRBD2|few|TRBV7-2
CASVRGGGETEQYF
TGTGCCAGCGTAAGGGGCGGGGGGGAGACAGAGCAGTACTTC
>TRBJ2-3|.|few|TRBV29-1
CSGLRGQTTDTQYF
TGCAGCGGCCTTAGAGGACAGACAACAGATACGCAGTATTTT
>TRBJ2-7|.|few|TRBV12-3/TRBV12-4
CASSPRGEQYF
TGTGCCAGCAGCCCCAGGGGCGAGCAGTACTTC
>TRBJ1-1|.|.|TRBV6-2/TRBV6-3
CASSYRTESFEMNTEAFF
TGTGCCAGCAGTTATCGGACAGAAAGCTTTGAAATGAACACTGAAGCTTTCTTT
>TRBJ1-1|TRBD1|few|TRBV7-2
CASGQGMNTEAFF
TGTGCCAGCGGACAGGGGATGAACACTGAAGCTTTCTTT
>TRBJ2-7|.|.|TRBV11-2
CASSLGRSDEQYF
TGTGCCAGCAGCTTGGGTCGGAGCGACGAGCAGTACTTC
>TRBJ1-5|.|.|TRBV12-3/TRBV12-4
CASSFSKTIRQPQHF
TGTGCCAGCAGTTTCAGCAAAACGATCAGGCAGCCCCAGCATTTT
>TRBJ1-1|TRBD1|few|TRBV7-8
CASSLDRAVVAFF
TGTGCCAGCAGCCTCGACAGGGCAGTGGTCGCTTTCTTT
>TRBJ2-7|.|few|TRBV4-1
CASSQEWRGEQYF
TGCGCCAGCAGCCAAGAATGGAGGGGCGAGCAGTACTTC
>TRBJ1-6|.|.|TRBV7-6
CASTQVPGSYNSPLHF
TGTGCCAGCACCCAAGTACCCGGGTCCTATAATTCACCCCTCCACTTT
>TRBJ2-3|.|.|TRBV6-1
CASSTYRGDTQYF
TGTGCCAGCAGTACCTATAGGGGAGATACGCAGTATTTT
>TRBJ2-5|.|.|TRBV12-3/TRBV12-4
CASSRQNSYQETQYF
TGTGCCAGCAGTAGACAGAACAGTTACCAAGAGACCCAGTACTTC
>TRBJ2-3|.|many|TRBV5-4
CASARMAGDTQYF
TGTGCCAGCGCCCGAATGGCGGGTGATACGCAGTATTTT
>TRBJ2-7|.|once|TRBV27
CASRRVAETYEQYF
TGTGCCAGCAGGCGGGTAGCGGAAACCTACGAGCAGTACTTC
>TRBJ1-1|.|.|TRBV5-4
CASSRAGIWDTEAFF
TGTGCCAGCAGCCGGGCAGGGATTTGGGACACTGAAGCTTTCTTT
>TRBJ2-7|.|.|TRBV19
CASSTMSGSYEQYF
TGTGCCAGTAGTACAATGTCTGGCTCCTACGAGCAGTACTTC
>TRBJ2-7|.|.|TRBV7-2
CASSSARVAGDSYEQYF
TGTGCCAGCAGCTCCGCCCGGGTGGCGGGTGATTCCTACGAGCAGTACTTC
>TRBJ2-6|TRBD2|.|TRBV7-9
CASSLAGWSGANVLTF
TGTGCCAGCAGCCTAGCGGGCTGGTCTGGGGCCAACGTCCTGACTTTC